This T cell receptor (beta chain) was captured by sequencing in a study of T cells in Graves' hyperthyroidism and ophthalmopathy. RNA transcripts were the template for amplifying TCR beta CDR3 regions. The HTBI primer set served for first-round RT-PCR of the TCR CDR3. MiXCR, run by TCRdb on the multiplex PCR reads, gives a single entry per CDR3 protein. The sample includes some 500,000 distinct CDR3 sequences, roughly 14% of them seen just once. Trimming cost V 1 base and J 6 bases; bases outside gene matches: 5. CDR1 and CDR2 from the germline V gene are SGHAT and FQNNGV. CDR3 length: 16 residues. The study's findings and limits: Most thyroid clonotypes expanded above 0.001 appeared in blood too.

A word on this clonotype: The antigen is unknown.

Sample: blood. The rearrangement joins TRBV11-2 to TRBJ2-3, with 12 positions matching TRBD2. This clonotype was obtained from a woman under 30 with Graves' hyperthyroidism. The CDR3 bases are TGTGCCAGCAGCTTAGGGTGGACTAGCGGGAAGGATACGCAGTATTTT. Residues: CASSLGWTSGKDTQYF.